This TCR beta chain stems from a study of post-analysis software for immune sequencing data. This clonotype came up a few times. Its antigen remains unidentified. Each TCR beta cDNA library carried unique molecular identifiers. TCRdb analysed the PCR reads with MiXCR anew, one entry per CDR3 protein. The sample holds approximately 770,000 distinct CDR3 sequences; around 45% are singletons and the top ten take roughly 4.5%. The CDR3 runs 13 residues. The germline CDR1 and CDR2 sequences are SGDLS and YYNGEE. The germline V and J ends were trimmed by 0 bases and 8 bases, with 11 bases remaining between them. Broader study findings: Co-batched samples clustered tightly together by F measure. The study found TRBV5-6, TRBV5-1 and TRBV20-1 among roughly 5 TRBV segments more frequent in patients than controls.

Sample: blood. V is TRBV9 and J is TRBJ1-1; D uncertain. This clonotype was obtained from a girl between 5 and 17 years old with multiple sclerosis. The DNA of the CDR3 is TGTGCCAGCAGCGTAGTTTCCGGCAGGGAAGCTTTCTTT. Translated: CASSVVSGREAFF.